This T cell receptor (beta chain) was recorded in a study of cytomegalovirus exposure and HLA in healthy donors. General study findings and limits: TCR beta V segments were, for the most part, productive about 87% or about 30% of the time in an earlier analysis. Researchers reported in a later analysis that a missense DCLRE1C variant was tied to TCR beta V- and J-gene trimming. Later analysis suggested most CMV-associated TCR beta chains were HLA-restricted.

PCR amplification relied on 60 Vbeta primers (plus 13 Jbeta primers). Sequenced by immunoSEQ multiplex PCR; TCRdb stores in-frame clones only, minus some. The profile covers about 160,000 clones, with around four fifths appearing a single time and roughly 1.3% taken by the ten largest. Trimming took off 1 base at V and 4 bases at J, with 11 bases between the two ends. Germline lookup yields CDR1 LGHNA and CDR2 YSLEER. The CDR3 length is 14 residues. In regard to this clone: No antigen is known for it.

The donors were healthy bone marrow donors. Sequenced sample: PBMCs. This TCR was recovered from a man aged 30 to 39 in good health and CMV-seronegative. This chain joins TRBV4-3 and TRBJ2-7, with D perhaps TRBD1 (6 bases). The CDR3 loop reads CASSQGQAVYEQYF. The CDR3 DNA reads TGCGCCAGCAGCCAAGGACAGGCCGTATACGAGCAGTACTTC.